This T cell receptor (beta chain) was profiled in a study of shared clonotypes between healthy human individuals. Replicate PCRs run on unsorted PBMC used roughly 0.3 ug DNA, which was 31,000 or so T cell genomes. The protocol was immunoSEQ multiplex PCR, while the TCRdb copy is restricted to in-frame clones and leaves out a portion. The sample carries about 470,000 clones, roughly three quarters recorded once. The CDR3 length is 12 residues. CDR1 is SQVTM and CDR2 is ANQGSEA in the germline V gene. The chain is built from TRBV29-1 and TRBJ1-5; maybe TRBD1 (5 bases). Sequenced input: PBMCs. The origin of this receptor is a woman aged 40 to 55 in good health. Some clones in this sample may be carry-over from other donors' samples. DNA of the CDR3: TGCAGTAAGGGACCGAGAAATCAGCCCCAGCATTTT. It specifies CSKGPRNQPQHF.